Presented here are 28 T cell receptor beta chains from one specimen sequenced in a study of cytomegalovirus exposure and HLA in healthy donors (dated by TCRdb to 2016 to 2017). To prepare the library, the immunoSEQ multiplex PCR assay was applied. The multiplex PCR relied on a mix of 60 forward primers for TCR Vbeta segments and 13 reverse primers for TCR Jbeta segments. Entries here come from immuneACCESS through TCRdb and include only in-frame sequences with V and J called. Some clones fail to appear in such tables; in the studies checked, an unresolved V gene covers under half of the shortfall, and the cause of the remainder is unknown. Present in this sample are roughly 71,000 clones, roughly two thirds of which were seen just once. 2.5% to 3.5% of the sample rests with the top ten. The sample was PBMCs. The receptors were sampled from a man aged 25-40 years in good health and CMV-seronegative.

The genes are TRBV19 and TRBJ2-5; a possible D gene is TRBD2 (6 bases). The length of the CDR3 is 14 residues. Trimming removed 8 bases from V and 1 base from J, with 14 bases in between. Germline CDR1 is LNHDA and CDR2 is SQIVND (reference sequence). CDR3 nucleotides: TGTGCCAGTCCTCGGGAGCAGATCCAAGAGACCCAGTACTTC. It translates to CASPREQIQETQYF.

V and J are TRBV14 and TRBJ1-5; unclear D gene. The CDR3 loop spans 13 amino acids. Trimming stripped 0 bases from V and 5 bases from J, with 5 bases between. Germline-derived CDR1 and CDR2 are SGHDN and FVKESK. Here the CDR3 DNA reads TGTGCCAGCAGCCAAGATCTAGATCAGCCCCAGCATTTT. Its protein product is CASSQDLDQPQHF.

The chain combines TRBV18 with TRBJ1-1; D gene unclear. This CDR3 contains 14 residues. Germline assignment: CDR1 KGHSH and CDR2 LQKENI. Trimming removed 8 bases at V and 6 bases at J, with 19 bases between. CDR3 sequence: CASQAGAEWAEAFF. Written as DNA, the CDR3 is TGTGCCAGCCAAGCGGGTGCTGAGTGGGCTGAAGCTTTCTTT.

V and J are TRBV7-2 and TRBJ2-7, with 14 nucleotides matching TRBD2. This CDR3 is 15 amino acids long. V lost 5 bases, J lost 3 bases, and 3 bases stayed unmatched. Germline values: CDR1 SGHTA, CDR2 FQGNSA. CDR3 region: CASSPTSGGGYEQYF. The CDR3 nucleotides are TGTGCCAGCAGCCCGACTAGCGGGGGGGGCTACGAGCAGTACTTC.

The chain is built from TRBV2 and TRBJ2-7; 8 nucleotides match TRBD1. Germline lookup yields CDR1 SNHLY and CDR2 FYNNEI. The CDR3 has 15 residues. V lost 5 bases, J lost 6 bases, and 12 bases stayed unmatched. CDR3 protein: CASSLHQPGTGEQYF. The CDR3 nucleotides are TGTGCCAGCAGTCTCCATCAACCAGGGACAGGCGAGCAGTACTTC.

The CDR3 reads CASSQSRGQGQSNYGYTF. In nucleotides, the CDR3 is TGCGCCAGCAGCCAGAGCCGGGGACAGGGACAATCTAACTATGGCTACACCTTC. The chain joins TRBV4-1 to TRBJ1-2; 9 nucleotides agree with TRBD1. The CDR3 extends over 18 amino acids. V shed 3 bases, J shed 0 bases, and the junction held 11 bases outside the gene matches. CDR1 and CDR2 from the germline V gene are MGHRA and YSYEKL.

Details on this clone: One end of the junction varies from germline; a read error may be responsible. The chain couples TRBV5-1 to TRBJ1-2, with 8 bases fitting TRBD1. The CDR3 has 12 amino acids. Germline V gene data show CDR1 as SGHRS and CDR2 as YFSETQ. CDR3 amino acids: CASSGQGAEVVF. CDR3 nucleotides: TGCGCCAGCAGTGGGCAGGGGGCGGAAGTGGTCTTC.

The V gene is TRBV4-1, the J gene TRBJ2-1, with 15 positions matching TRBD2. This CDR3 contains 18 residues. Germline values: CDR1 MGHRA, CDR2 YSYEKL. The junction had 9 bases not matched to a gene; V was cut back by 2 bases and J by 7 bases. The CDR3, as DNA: TGCGCCAGCAGCCAAAATCGAGGACTAGCGGGGGGGCGTAATGAGCAGTTCTTC. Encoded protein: CASSQNRGLAGGRNEQFF.

CDR3 coding DNA: TGTGCCAGCTCACCAGCCGGGACAGGCCCAGGAAACACCATATATTTT. Encoded protein: CASSPAGTGPGNTIYF. This chain links TRBV18 with TRBJ2-2; 8 bases line up with TRBD1. The J call is doubtful: the DNA matches TRBJ1-3 better. Germline CDR1 is KGHSH and CDR2 is LQKENI. CDR3 size: 16 residues.

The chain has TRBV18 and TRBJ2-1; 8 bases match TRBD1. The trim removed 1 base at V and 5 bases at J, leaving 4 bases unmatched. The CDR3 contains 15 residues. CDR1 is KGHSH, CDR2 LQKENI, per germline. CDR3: CASSPRTGFDNEQFF. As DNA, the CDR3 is TGTGCCAGCTCACCACGGACAGGGTTCGACAATGAGCAGTTCTTC.

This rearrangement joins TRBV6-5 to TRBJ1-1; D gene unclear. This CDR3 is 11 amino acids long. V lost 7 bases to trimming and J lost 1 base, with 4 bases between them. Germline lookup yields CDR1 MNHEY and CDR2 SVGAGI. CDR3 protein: CASIENTEAFF. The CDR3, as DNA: TGTGCCAGCATAGAGAACACTGAAGCTTTCTTT.

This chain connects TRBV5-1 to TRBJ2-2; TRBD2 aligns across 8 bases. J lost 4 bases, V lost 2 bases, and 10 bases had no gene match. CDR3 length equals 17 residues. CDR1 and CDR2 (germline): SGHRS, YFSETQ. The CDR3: CASSFSGSGGGTGELFF. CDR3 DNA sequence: TGCGCCAGCAGCTTCAGCGGAAGCGGGGGTGGCACCGGGGAGCTGTTTTTT.

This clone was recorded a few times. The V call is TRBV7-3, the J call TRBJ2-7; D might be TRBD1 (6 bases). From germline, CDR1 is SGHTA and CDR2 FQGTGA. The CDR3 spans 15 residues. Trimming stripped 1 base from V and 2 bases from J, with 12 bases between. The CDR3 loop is CASSLIVAGAYEQYF. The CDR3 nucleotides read TGTGCCAGCAGCTTAATCGTCGCAGGGGCCTACGAGCAGTACTTC.

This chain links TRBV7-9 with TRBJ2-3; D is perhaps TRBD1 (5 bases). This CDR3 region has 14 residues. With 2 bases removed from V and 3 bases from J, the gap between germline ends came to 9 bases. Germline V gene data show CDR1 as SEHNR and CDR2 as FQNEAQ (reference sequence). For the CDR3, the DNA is TGTGCCAGCAGCTTATTTCAGGGAACAGATACGCAGTATTTT. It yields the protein CASSLFQGTDTQYF.

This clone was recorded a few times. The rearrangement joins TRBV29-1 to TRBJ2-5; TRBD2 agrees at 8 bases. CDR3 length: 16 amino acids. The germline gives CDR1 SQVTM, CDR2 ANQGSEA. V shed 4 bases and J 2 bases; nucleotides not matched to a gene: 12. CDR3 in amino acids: CSVALETSVPQETQYF. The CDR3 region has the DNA TGCAGCGTTGCCCTTGAGACTAGCGTACCTCAAGAGACCCAGTACTTC.

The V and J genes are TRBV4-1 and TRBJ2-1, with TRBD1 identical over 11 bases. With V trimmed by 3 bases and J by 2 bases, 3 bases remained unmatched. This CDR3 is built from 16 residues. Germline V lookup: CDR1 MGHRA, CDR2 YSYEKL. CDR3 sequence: CASSQLDRGPYNEQFF. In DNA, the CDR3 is TGCGCCAGCAGCCAGTTGGACAGGGGGCCCTACAATGAGCAGTTCTTC.

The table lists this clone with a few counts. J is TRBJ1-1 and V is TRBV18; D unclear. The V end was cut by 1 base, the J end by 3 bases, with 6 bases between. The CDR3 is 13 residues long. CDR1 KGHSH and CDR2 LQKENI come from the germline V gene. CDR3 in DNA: TGTGCCAGCTCACCACTGAGGGACACTGAAGCTTTCTTT. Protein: CASSPLRDTEAFF.

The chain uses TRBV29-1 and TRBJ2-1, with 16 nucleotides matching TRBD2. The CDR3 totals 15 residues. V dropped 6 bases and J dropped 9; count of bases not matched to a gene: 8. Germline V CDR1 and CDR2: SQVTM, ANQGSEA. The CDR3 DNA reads TGCAGCGTAGAGGGACTAGCGGGGGGGTATGGTGAGCAGTTCTTC. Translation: CSVEGLAGGYGEQFF.

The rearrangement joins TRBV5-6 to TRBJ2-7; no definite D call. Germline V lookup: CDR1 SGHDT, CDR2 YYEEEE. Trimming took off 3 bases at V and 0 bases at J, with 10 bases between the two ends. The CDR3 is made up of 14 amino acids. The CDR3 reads CASSSAGPSYEQYF. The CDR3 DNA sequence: TGTGCCAGCAGCTCGGCAGGCCCCTCCTACGAGCAGTACTTC.

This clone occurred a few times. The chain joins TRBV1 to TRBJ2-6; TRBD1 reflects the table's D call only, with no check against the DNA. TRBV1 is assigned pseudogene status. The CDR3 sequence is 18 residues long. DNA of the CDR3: TGCACCAGCAGCCAAGATCGACAGGGGGCGGCTGGGGCCAACGTCCTGACTTTC. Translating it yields CTSSQDRQGAAGANVLTF.

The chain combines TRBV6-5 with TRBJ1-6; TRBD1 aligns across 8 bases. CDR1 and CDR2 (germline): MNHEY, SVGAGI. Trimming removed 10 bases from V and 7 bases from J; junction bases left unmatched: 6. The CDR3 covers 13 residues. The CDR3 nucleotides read TGTGCCAACCGGACAGGGATGAATTCACCCCTCCACTTT. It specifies CANRTGMNSPLHF.

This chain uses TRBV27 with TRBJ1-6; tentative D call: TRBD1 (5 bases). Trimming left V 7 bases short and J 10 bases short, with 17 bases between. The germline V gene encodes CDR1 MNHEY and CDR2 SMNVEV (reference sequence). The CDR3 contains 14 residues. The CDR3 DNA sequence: TGTGCCAGCACTTTTAAACAGGATGGATCACCCCTCCACTTT. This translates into CASTFKQDGSPLHF.

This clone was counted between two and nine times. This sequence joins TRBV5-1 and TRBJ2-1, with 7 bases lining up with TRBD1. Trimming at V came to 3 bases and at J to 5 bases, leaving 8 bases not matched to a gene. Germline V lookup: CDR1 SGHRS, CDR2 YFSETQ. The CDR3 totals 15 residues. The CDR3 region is CASSSSTGINNEQFF. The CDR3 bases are TGCGCCAGCAGCTCCTCGACAGGGATTAACAATGAGCAGTTCTTC.

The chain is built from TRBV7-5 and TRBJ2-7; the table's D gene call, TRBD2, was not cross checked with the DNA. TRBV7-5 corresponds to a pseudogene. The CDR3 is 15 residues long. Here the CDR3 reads CARSLGGEYHYEQYF. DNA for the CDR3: TGTGCCAGAAGCTTGGGTGGAGAATATCACTACGAGCAGTACTTC.

CDR3 sequence: CASSSKLRDTSPLHF. CDR3 nucleotide sequence: TGCGCCAGCAGCTCCAAACTCCGGGACACCTCACCCCTCCACTTT. V and J are TRBV4-1 and TRBJ1-6; maybe TRBD1 (6 bases). V shed 5 bases and J shed 10 bases, with 18 bases lying between them. The length of the CDR3 is 15 residues. Germline lookup yields CDR1 MGHRA and CDR2 YSYEKL.

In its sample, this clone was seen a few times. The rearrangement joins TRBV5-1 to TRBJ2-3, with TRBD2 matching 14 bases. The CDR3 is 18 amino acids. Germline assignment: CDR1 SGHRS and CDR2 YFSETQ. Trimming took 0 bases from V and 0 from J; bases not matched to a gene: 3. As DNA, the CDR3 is TGCGCCAGCAGCTTGGCCGGGACTAGCGGGGGCAGCACAGATACGCAGTATTTT. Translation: CASSLAGTSGGSTDTQYF. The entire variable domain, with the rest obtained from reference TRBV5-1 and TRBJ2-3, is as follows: KAGVTQTPRYLIKTRGQQVTLSCSPISGHRSVSWYQQTPGQGLQFLFEYFSETQRNKGNFPGRFSGRQFSNSRSEMNVSTLELGDSALYLCASSLAGTSGGSTDTQYFGPGTRLTVL.

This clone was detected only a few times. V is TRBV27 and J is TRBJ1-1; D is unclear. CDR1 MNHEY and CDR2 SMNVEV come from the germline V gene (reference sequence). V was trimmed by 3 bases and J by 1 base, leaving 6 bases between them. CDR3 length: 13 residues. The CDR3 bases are TGTGCCAGCAGTTTTGGGCCGAACACTGAAGCTTTCTTT. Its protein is CASSFGPNTEAFF.

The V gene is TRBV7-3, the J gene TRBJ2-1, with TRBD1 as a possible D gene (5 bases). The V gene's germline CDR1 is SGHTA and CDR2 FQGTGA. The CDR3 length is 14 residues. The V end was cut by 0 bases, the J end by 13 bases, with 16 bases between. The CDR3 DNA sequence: TGTGCCAGCAGCTTAACGCCCGGCCAGGGTCAACAGTTCTTC. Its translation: CASSLTPGQGQQFF.